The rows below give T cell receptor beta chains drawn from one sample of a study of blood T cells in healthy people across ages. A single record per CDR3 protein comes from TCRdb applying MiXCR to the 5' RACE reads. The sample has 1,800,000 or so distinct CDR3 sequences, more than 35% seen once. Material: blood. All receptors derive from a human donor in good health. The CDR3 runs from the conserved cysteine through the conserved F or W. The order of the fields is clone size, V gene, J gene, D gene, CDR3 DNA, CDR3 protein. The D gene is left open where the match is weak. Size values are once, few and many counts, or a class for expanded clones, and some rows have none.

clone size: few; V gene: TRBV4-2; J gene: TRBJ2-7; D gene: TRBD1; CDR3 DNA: TGTGCCAGCAGTTCCCAAGCCCAGGGGGCGGCCTACGAGCAGTACTTC; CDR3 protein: CASSSQAQGAAYEQYF
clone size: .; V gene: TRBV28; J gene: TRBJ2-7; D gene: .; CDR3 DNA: TGTGCCAGCACCTGGGGCAACTCCTACGAGCAGTACTTC; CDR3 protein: CASTWGNSYEQYF
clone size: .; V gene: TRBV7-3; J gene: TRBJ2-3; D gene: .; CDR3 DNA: TGTGCCGGCAGAAGCCAAAATGAAGATACGCAGTATTTT; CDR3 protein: CAGRSQNEDTQYF
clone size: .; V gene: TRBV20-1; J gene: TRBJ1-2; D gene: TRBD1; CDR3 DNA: TGCAGTGCTAGCTCCGGGCAGGGGGCTGGGGGCTACACCTTC; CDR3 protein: CSASSGQGAGGYTF
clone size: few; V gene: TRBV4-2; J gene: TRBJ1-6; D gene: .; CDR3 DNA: TGTGCCAGCAGCCAAGCAGGACAGAGAAATTCACCCCTCCACTTT; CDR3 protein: CASSQAGQRNSPLHF
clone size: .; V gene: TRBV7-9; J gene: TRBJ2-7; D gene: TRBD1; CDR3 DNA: TGTGCCAGCAGCTTATACTGGGGACAGGGGATCTCCTACGAGCAGTACTTC; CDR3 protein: CASSLYWGQGISYEQYF
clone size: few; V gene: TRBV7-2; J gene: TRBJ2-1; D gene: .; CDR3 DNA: TGTGCCAGCAGCTTAGTTCAGGGTGAGCAGTTCTTC; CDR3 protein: CASSLVQGEQFF
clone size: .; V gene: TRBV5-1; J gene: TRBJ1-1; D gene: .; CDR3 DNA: TGCGCCAGCAGCCTCGAGTGGCGGTGGACTGAAGCTTTCTTT; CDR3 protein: CASSLEWRWTEAFF
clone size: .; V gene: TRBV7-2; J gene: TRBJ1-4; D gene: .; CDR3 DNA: TGTGCCAGCAGTACTACTACGGGACGGCCTAATGAAAAACTGTTTTTT; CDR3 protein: CASSTTTGRPNEKLFF
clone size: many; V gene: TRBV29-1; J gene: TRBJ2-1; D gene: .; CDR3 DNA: TGCAGCGCCTACGACTATGGCGATGAGCAGTTCTTC; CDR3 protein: CSAYDYGDEQFF
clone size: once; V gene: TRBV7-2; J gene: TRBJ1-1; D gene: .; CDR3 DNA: TGTGCCAGCGGTGCGATGGTTGGTGAAGCTTTCTTT; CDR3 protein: CASGAMVGEAFF
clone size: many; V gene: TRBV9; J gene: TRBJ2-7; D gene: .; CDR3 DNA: TGTGCCAGCAGCCCTAGGGACGGCTACTACGAGCAGTACTTC; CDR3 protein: CASSPRDGYYEQYF
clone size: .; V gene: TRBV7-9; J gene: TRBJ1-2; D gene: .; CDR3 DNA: TGTGCCAGCACCCAGTGGAGGTACACGGGATCTAACTATGGCTACACCTTC; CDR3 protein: CASTQWRYTGSNYGYTF
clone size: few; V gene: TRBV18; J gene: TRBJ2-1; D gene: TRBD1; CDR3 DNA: TGTGCCAGCTCACAACAGGGGGGCGAAAACAATGAGCAGTTCTTC; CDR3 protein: CASSQQGGENNEQFF
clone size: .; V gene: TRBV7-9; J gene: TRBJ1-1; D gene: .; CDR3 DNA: TGTGCCAGCAGCTTTAACATGTTGAACACTGAAGCTTTCTTT; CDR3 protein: CASSFNMLNTEAFF
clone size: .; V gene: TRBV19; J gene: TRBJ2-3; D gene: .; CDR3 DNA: TGTGCCAGTAGTATCGGACGGACCGGCACAGATACGCAGTATTTT; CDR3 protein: CASSIGRTGTDTQYF
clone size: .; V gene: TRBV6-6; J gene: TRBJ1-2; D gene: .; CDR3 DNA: TGTGCCAGCGGTGGTGGAAGGTATGGCTACACCTTC; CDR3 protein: CASGGGRYGYTF
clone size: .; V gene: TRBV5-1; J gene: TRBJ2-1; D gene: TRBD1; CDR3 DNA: TGCGCCAGCAGCCTCCTGGGGGGACAGGGTCGGTACAATGAGCAGTTCTTC; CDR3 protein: CASSLLGGQGRYNEQFF
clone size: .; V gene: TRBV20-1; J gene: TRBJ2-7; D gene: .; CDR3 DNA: TGCAGTGCTAGATCTGCAGCCGGCTACGAGCAGTACTTC; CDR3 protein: CSARSAAGYEQYF
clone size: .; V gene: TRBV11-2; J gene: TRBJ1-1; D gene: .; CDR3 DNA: TGTGCCAGCAGCTTCGATGGGCAGGTGGGAACCGCTGAAGCTTTCTTT; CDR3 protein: CASSFDGQVGTAEAFF
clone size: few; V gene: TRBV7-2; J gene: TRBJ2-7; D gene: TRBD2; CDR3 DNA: TGTGCCAGCAGCTTAGATTGGCGGGGGGGCTCCTACGAGCAGTACTTC; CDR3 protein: CASSLDWRGGSYEQYF
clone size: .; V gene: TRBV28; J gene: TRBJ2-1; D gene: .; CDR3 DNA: TGTGCCAGCGGTGTGACACCATACAATGAGCAGTTCTTC; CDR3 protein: CASGVTPYNEQFF